The rows below give T cell receptor beta chains drawn from one sample of a study of T cells in Graves' hyperthyroidism and ophthalmopathy. A single record per CDR3 protein comes from TCRdb applying MiXCR to the multiplex PCR reads. This sample carries about 690,000 distinct CDR3 sequences, 17% of them seen once, and the ten largest clones take 15% to 18%. The sample was blood. These receptors were obtained from a man over 45 with Graves' hyperthyroidism. CDR3s include the opening cysteine and the closing phenylalanine or tryptophan. The D gene is left open where the match is weak. Expanded clones get a size class; other rows say once, few or many, or leave the size out.

D gene: TRBD1
clone size: many
J gene: TRBJ2-1
V gene: TRBV7-3
CDR3 protein: CASSSDRYSYNEQFF
CDR3 DNA: TGTGCCAGCAGCTCGGACAGGTACTCCTACAATGAGCAGTTCTTC

D gene: TRBD2
clone size: -
J gene: TRBJ2-3
V gene: TRBV6-5
CDR3 protein: CASSYGIGGLAGELDTQYF
CDR3 DNA: TGTGCCAGCAGTTACGGGATTGGCGGACTAGCGGGAGAATTAGATACGCAGTATTTT

D gene: TRBD1
clone size: few
J gene: TRBJ2-2
V gene: TRBV12-3/TRBV12-4
CDR3 protein: CASRTGTVAGELFF
CDR3 DNA: TGTGCCAGCAGGACCGGGACAGTGGCCGGGGAGCTGTTTTTT

D gene: TRBD2
clone size: -
J gene: TRBJ2-3
V gene: TRBV15
CDR3 protein: CATRRGGLAGDTQYF
CDR3 DNA: TGTGCCACCAGACGCGGGGGACTAGCAGGAGATACGCAGTATTTT

D gene: -
clone size: many
J gene: TRBJ2-2
V gene: TRBV28
CDR3 protein: CASSFFRQTGELFF
CDR3 DNA: TGTGCCAGCAGTTTCTTTCGACAGACCGGGGAGCTGTTTTTT

D gene: TRBD2
clone size: many
J gene: TRBJ2-1
V gene: TRBV27
CDR3 protein: CASSLSGTSGRASEQFF
CDR3 DNA: TGTGCCAGCAGTCTTTCCGGGACTAGCGGGAGGGCAAGTGAGCAGTTCTTC

D gene: -
clone size: few
J gene: TRBJ2-5
V gene: TRBV20-1
CDR3 protein: CSARPYQGPPQETQYF
CDR3 DNA: TGCAGTGCTAGACCCTATCAGGGGCCGCCGCAAGAGACCCAGTACTTC

D gene: TRBD1
clone size: many
J gene: TRBJ2-3
V gene: TRBV28
CDR3 protein: CASSTDRVTDTQYF
CDR3 DNA: TGTGCCAGCAGCACAGACAGGGTTACAGATACGCAGTATTTT

D gene: TRBD1
clone size: -
J gene: TRBJ2-7
V gene: TRBV24-1
CDR3 protein: CATSPGQSSYEQYF
CDR3 DNA: TGTGCCACCAGCCCGGGACAGAGCTCCTACGAGCAGTACTTC

D gene: TRBD1
clone size: many
J gene: TRBJ2-4
V gene: TRBV5-1
CDR3 protein: CASSSDQGARKNIQYF
CDR3 DNA: TGCGCCAGCAGCTCGGACCAGGGGGCTAGGAAAAACATTCAGTACTTC

D gene: -
clone size: -
J gene: TRBJ2-2
V gene: TRBV20-1
CDR3 protein: CSALGNLFTGELFF
CDR3 DNA: TGCAGTGCCCTGGGGAATCTTTTCACCGGGGAGCTGTTTTTT

D gene: TRBD2
clone size: many
J gene: TRBJ2-3
V gene: TRBV7-2
CDR3 protein: CASSLLSGRDTQYF
CDR3 DNA: TGTGCCAGCAGCCTCTTGAGCGGGAGGGATACGCAGTATTTT

D gene: TRBD1
clone size: -
J gene: TRBJ1-6
V gene: TRBV7-2
CDR3 protein: CASSLNETGLWKRSPLHF
CDR3 DNA: TGTGCCAGCAGCTTAAATGAGACAGGGTTATGGAAGAGATCACCCCTCCACTTT

D gene: -
clone size: -
J gene: TRBJ1-4
V gene: TRBV7-9
CDR3 protein: CASSLLLERNEKLFF
CDR3 DNA: TGTGCCAGCAGTTTATTACTGGAGCGGAATGAAAAACTGTTTTTT

D gene: -
clone size: many
J gene: TRBJ1-1
V gene: TRBV6-1
CDR3 protein: CASNVAGGRDTEAFF
CDR3 DNA: TGTGCCAGCAACGTAGCCGGGGGGCGAGACACTGAAGCTTTCTTT

D gene: TRBD1
clone size: -
J gene: TRBJ1-5
V gene: TRBV2
CDR3 protein: CASRGTQGAGNQPQHF
CDR3 DNA: TGTGCCAGCAGGGGGACTCAGGGGGCAGGCAATCAGCCCCAGCATTTT

D gene: -
clone size: many
J gene: TRBJ2-7
V gene: TRBV28
CDR3 protein: CASNQQVYEQYF
CDR3 DNA: TGTGCCAGCAATCAGCAGGTCTACGAGCAGTACTTC

D gene: -
clone size: -
J gene: TRBJ2-3
V gene: TRBV6-5
CDR3 protein: CASSWGSSRTDTQYF
CDR3 DNA: TGTGCCAGCAGTTGGGGGAGTTCCCGCACAGATACGCAGTATTTT

D gene: TRBD2
clone size: few
J gene: TRBJ2-4
V gene: TRBV27
CDR3 protein: CASSPLPSGYKNIQYF
CDR3 DNA: TGTGCCAGCAGTCCCCTCCCTAGCGGGTACAAAAACATTCAGTACTTC

D gene: TRBD2
clone size: many
J gene: TRBJ2-1
V gene: TRBV27
CDR3 protein: CASSRPLSGRTNEQFF
CDR3 DNA: TGTGCCAGCAGTCGCCCACTCAGCGGGAGGACAAATGAGCAGTTCTTC

D gene: -
clone size: many
J gene: TRBJ2-1
V gene: TRBV11-2
CDR3 protein: CASSLDRGRGYNEQFF
CDR3 DNA: TGTGCCAGCAGCTTAGATCGAGGGAGAGGCTACAATGAGCAGTTCTTC

D gene: TRBD1
clone size: few
J gene: TRBJ2-7
V gene: TRBV4-2
CDR3 protein: CASSQGGTGVSYEQYF
CDR3 DNA: TGTGCCAGCAGCCAAGGAGGGACAGGGGTTTCCTACGAGCAGTACTTC

D gene: -
clone size: many
J gene: TRBJ2-2
V gene: TRBV2
CDR3 protein: CASSVRGSGGELFF
CDR3 DNA: TGTGCCAGCAGTGTCAGGGGATCGGGCGGGGAGCTGTTTTTT

D gene: TRBD1
clone size: few
J gene: TRBJ2-1
V gene: TRBV28
CDR3 protein: CASSLPPGQYTMGQFF
CDR3 DNA: TGTGCCAGCAGTTTACCTCCGGGACAGTATACAATGGGGCAGTTCTTC

D gene: -
clone size: -
J gene: TRBJ1-1
V gene: TRBV10-3
CDR3 protein: CAISEDGRHEAFF
CDR3 DNA: TGTGCCATCAGTGAAGATGGAAGGCATGAAGCTTTCTTT

D gene: -
clone size: many
J gene: TRBJ2-3
V gene: TRBV5-1
CDR3 protein: CASTSLQGLTDTQYF
CDR3 DNA: TGCGCCAGCACCTCGTTACAGGGACTCACAGATACGCAGTATTTT

D gene: -
clone size: many
J gene: TRBJ2-3
V gene: TRBV7-3
CDR3 protein: CASSLRSGRTDTQYF
CDR3 DNA: TGTGCCAGCAGCTTAAGGTCGGGGCGCACAGATACGCAGTATTTT

D gene: TRBD2
clone size: -
J gene: TRBJ2-1
V gene: TRBV5-1
CDR3 protein: CASSWTSGAPSHNEQFF
CDR3 DNA: TGCGCCAGCAGCTGGACTAGCGGGGCACCGAGCCACAATGAGCAGTTCTTC

D gene: -
clone size: -
J gene: TRBJ2-1
V gene: TRBV25-1
CDR3 protein: CASRLGGAGNEQFF
CDR3 DNA: TGTGCCAGCAGACTTGGGGGGGCTGGCAATGAGCAGTTCTTC

D gene: TRBD2
clone size: -
J gene: TRBJ2-3
V gene: TRBV20-1
CDR3 protein: CSAKSPGLADGLDTQYF
CDR3 DNA: TGCAGTGCTAAGTCCCCCGGGCTAGCGGATGGATTAGATACGCAGTATTTT

D gene: TRBD2
clone size: few
J gene: TRBJ2-3
V gene: TRBV11-2
CDR3 protein: CASSLVAGGQTDTQYF
CDR3 DNA: TGTGCCAGCAGCTTGGTAGCGGGAGGTCAGACAGATACGCAGTATTTT

D gene: TRBD2
clone size: -
J gene: TRBJ2-3
V gene: TRBV20-1
CDR3 protein: CSARGRTSGRFHTQYF
CDR3 DNA: TGCAGTGCTAGAGGCCGGACTAGCGGGAGGTTCCATACGCAGTATTTT

D gene: -
clone size: many
J gene: TRBJ2-7
V gene: TRBV27
CDR3 protein: CASSFTGDSYEQYF
CDR3 DNA: TGTGCCAGCAGTTTCACAGGAGACTCCTACGAGCAGTACTTC

D gene: -
clone size: many
J gene: TRBJ1-1
V gene: TRBV28
CDR3 protein: CASRGWSMSDTEAFF
CDR3 DNA: TGTGCCAGCAGGGGCTGGAGTATGTCTGACACTGAAGCTTTCTTT

D gene: TRBD2
clone size: many
J gene: TRBJ2-2
V gene: TRBV11-2
CDR3 protein: CASSLGGLAGTGELFF
CDR3 DNA: TGTGCCAGCAGCTTAGGGGGGCTAGCGGGAACCGGGGAGCTGTTTTTT

D gene: -
clone size: few
J gene: TRBJ2-1
V gene: TRBV5-5
CDR3 protein: CASSLILAVEEQFF
CDR3 DNA: TGTGCCAGCAGCTTGATTTTAGCGGTAGAGGAGCAGTTCTTC

D gene: TRBD1
clone size: many
J gene: TRBJ2-5
V gene: TRBV7-2
CDR3 protein: CASSFQEGQGLETQYF
CDR3 DNA: TGTGCCAGCAGCTTTCAGGAGGGACAGGGGCTAGAGACCCAGTACTTC

D gene: -
clone size: many
J gene: TRBJ2-1
V gene: TRBV12-3/TRBV12-4
CDR3 protein: CASSLRERQFF
CDR3 DNA: TGTGCCAGCAGTTTAAGGGAAAGGCAGTTCTTC

D gene: -
clone size: -
J gene: TRBJ1-4
V gene: TRBV7-8
CDR3 protein: CASSLRRENEKLFF
CDR3 DNA: TGTGCCAGCAGCTTACGACGGGAGAATGAAAAACTGTTTTTT

D gene: -
clone size: many
J gene: TRBJ2-2
V gene: TRBV7-8
CDR3 protein: CASSLFQGGTGELFF
CDR3 DNA: TGTGCCAGCAGCTTATTTCAGGGAGGCACCGGGGAGCTGTTTTTT

D gene: -
clone size: few
J gene: TRBJ1-6
V gene: TRBV27
CDR3 protein: CASSLSGQLHF
CDR3 DNA: TGTGCCAGCAGTTTATCAGGGCAACTCCACTTT

D gene: -
clone size: many
J gene: TRBJ1-1
V gene: TRBV10-2
CDR3 protein: CASSEYLLNTEAFF
CDR3 DNA: TGCGCCAGCAGTGAGTACCTATTGAACACTGAAGCTTTCTTT

D gene: -
clone size: few
J gene: TRBJ2-5
V gene: TRBV20-1
CDR3 protein: CSARDLAFLETQYF
CDR3 DNA: TGCAGTGCTAGAGATTTGGCCTTCTTAGAGACCCAGTACTTC

D gene: -
clone size: many
J gene: TRBJ1-2
V gene: TRBV2
CDR3 protein: CASSPDPSRGYGYTF
CDR3 DNA: TGTGCCAGCAGTCCTGACCCTAGTAGGGGCTATGGCTACACCTTC

D gene: -
clone size: many
J gene: TRBJ2-1
V gene: TRBV12-3/TRBV12-4
CDR3 protein: CASSREGHRNEQFF
CDR3 DNA: TGTGCCAGCAGTAGGGAGGGACACCGCAATGAGCAGTTCTTC

D gene: -
clone size: -
J gene: TRBJ1-6
V gene: TRBV28
CDR3 protein: CASSLRGGKSPLHF
CDR3 DNA: TGTGCCAGCAGTTTACGGGGGGGAAAATCACCCCTCCACTTT

D gene: -
clone size: many
J gene: TRBJ1-4
V gene: TRBV2
CDR3 protein: CASSESRQGQDKLFF
CDR3 DNA: TGTGCCAGCAGTGAAAGTAGGCAGGGGCAAGATAAACTGTTTTTT

D gene: -
clone size: few
J gene: TRBJ2-1
V gene: TRBV29-1
CDR3 protein: CSVAVYDYNEQFF
CDR3 DNA: TGCAGCGTTGCTGTGTACGACTACAATGAGCAGTTCTTC

D gene: -
clone size: many
J gene: TRBJ2-7
V gene: TRBV12-3/TRBV12-4
CDR3 protein: CASTPGDSYEQYF
CDR3 DNA: TGTGCCAGCACCCCGGGGGATTCCTACGAGCAGTACTTC

D gene: -
clone size: many
J gene: TRBJ2-1
V gene: TRBV28
CDR3 protein: CASFSPTPGYNEQFF
CDR3 DNA: TGTGCCAGCTTCTCCCCCACTCCAGGCTACAATGAGCAGTTCTTC

D gene: -
clone size: few
J gene: TRBJ1-5
V gene: TRBV6-1
CDR3 protein: CASTRWGSDNQPQHF
CDR3 DNA: TGTGCCAGCACTCGGTGGGGCTCAGATAATCAGCCCCAGCATTTT

D gene: TRBD2
clone size: many
J gene: TRBJ2-7
V gene: TRBV27
CDR3 protein: CASSLRLAGSYEQYF
CDR3 DNA: TGTGCCAGCAGTTTACGACTAGCGGGATCCTACGAGCAGTACTTC

D gene: -
clone size: -
J gene: TRBJ2-7
V gene: TRBV9
CDR3 protein: CASSDLQGNEQYF
CDR3 DNA: TGTGCCAGCAGTGATCTACAGGGTAACGAGCAGTACTTC

D gene: -
clone size: few
J gene: TRBJ1-1
V gene: TRBV11-1
CDR3 protein: CASRITVNTEAFF
CDR3 DNA: TGTGCCAGCAGGATCACAGTGAACACTGAAGCTTTCTTT

D gene: -
clone size: many
J gene: TRBJ2-5
V gene: TRBV24-1
CDR3 protein: CATSVGYETQYF
CDR3 DNA: TGTGCCACCAGTGTGGGGTACGAGACCCAGTACTTC